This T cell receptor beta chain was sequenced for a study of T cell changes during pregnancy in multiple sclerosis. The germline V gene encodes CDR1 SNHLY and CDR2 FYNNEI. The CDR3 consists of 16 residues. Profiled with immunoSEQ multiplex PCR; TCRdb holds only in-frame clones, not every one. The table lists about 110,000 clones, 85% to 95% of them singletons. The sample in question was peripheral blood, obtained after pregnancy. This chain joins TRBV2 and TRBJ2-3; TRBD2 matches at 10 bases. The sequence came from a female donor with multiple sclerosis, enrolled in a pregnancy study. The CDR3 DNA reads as TGTGCTAGCTCCACCCAGCGGGGGGGCCGTTCAGATACGCAGTATTTT. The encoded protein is CASSTQRGGRSDTQYF.